One and the same sample provided the 8 T cell receptor beta chains below, sequenced in a study of cytomegalovirus exposure and HLA in healthy donors. It was with 60 Vbeta and 13 Jbeta primers that the PCR ran. The data were produced by immunoSEQ multiplex PCR, yet TCRdb's version contains in-frame clones alone and is incomplete. The profile covers about 140,000 clones, with roughly 74% appearing a single time and about 3.5% taken by the ten largest. Material for sequencing was PBMCs. These receptors were taken from a man aged 35 to 55 in good health and CMV-seronegative.

This clone occurred once. The gene calls are TRBV6-6 and TRBJ1-2, with D tentatively TRBD1 (5 bases). The CDR3 sequence is 16 residues long. The germline gives CDR1 MNHNY, CDR2 SVGAGI (reference sequence). Between the trimmed V and J ends, which lost 1 base and 0 bases, there was a span of 12 bases. As DNA, the CDR3 is TGTGCCAGCAGTTACTTGCCTTCGGGGGCTAACTATGGCTACACCTTC. Translating gives CASSYLPSGANYGYTF.

The V and J genes are TRBV9 and TRBJ2-1, with D maybe TRBD2 (6 bases). CDR1 SGDLS and CDR2 YYNGEE come from the germline V gene. The CDR3 contains 17 residues. V lost 3 bases to trimming and J lost 5 bases, with 21 bases between them. The CDR3 reads CASSDRPPGLANNEQFF. The DNA for the CDR3 is TGTGCCAGCAGCGATCGACCCCCGGGACTGGCGAACAATGAGCAGTTCTTC. The full variable domain, rest sourced from reference TRBV9 and TRBJ2-1, is DSGVTQTPKHLITATGQRVTLRCSPRSGDLSVYWYQQSLDQGLQFLIQYYNGEERAKGNILERFSAQQFPDLHSELNLSSLELGDSALYFCASSDRPPGLANNEQFFGPGTRLTVL.

The rearrangement uses TRBV10-3 and TRBJ2-5; a possible D gene is TRBD1 (5 bases). The DNA end favors TRBJ2-7, so the J call may be wrong. Germline V gene lookup returns CDR1 ENHRY and CDR2 SYGVKD. This CDR3 contains 11 residues. The CDR3 region is CAIRDTYEQYF. The CDR3 DNA sequence: TGTGCCATCAGGGACACCTACGAGCAGTACTTC.

This chain connects TRBV5-1 to TRBJ1-2; D uncertain. There are 14 residues in the CDR3. CDR1 is SGHRS and CDR2 is YFSETQ in the germline V gene. Trimming left V 0 bases short and J 0 bases short, with 6 bases between. The CDR3 loop reads CASSLAQANYGYTF. For the CDR3, the DNA is TGCGCCAGCAGCTTGGCGCAGGCTAACTATGGCTACACCTTC.

This clone was detected only once. The J gene is TRBJ2-5, the V gene TRBV5-1; 9 nucleotides agree with TRBD1. The better agreement between TRBJ2-7 and the DNA end casts doubt on the J call. Germline V CDR1 and CDR2: SGHRS, YFSETQ. The CDR3 length is 17 residues. The CDR3 nucleotides read TGCGCCAGCAGCGCCTATACAGGGGGCGATTTTGTCTACGAGCAGTACTTC. Its protein product is CASSAYTGGDFVYEQYF.

The rearrangement links TRBV5-1 to TRBJ1-3; D remains unclear. Deletions cut 4 bases from V and 0 bases from J, with 11 bases between. Germline CDR1 SGHRS, CDR2 YFSETQ. The CDR3 runs 15 residues. CDR3 DNA: TGCGCCAGCAGCCCTTCGGTAAACTCTGGAAACACCATATATTTT. As protein: CASSPSVNSGNTIYF.

The rearrangement joins TRBV7-2 to TRBJ2-7, with D perhaps TRBD2 (6 bases). Deletions cut 1 base from V and 7 bases from J, with 11 bases between. There are 13 residues in the CDR3. Germline CDR1 reads SGHTA; CDR2 reads FQGNSA. The CDR3 protein is CASSLERGSEQYF. The DNA for the CDR3 is TGTGCCAGCAGCTTAGAACGGGGGTCTGAGCAGTACTTC. Drawing the rest from reference TRBV7-2 and TRBJ2-7, the complete variable domain is GAGVSQSPSNKVTEKGKDVELRCDPISGHTALYWYRQSLGQGLEFLIYFQGNSAPDKSGLPSDRFSAERTGGSVSTLTIQRTQQEDSAVYLCASSLERGSEQYFGPGTRLTVT.

In this sample, this clone turned up once. The V gene is TRBV19, the J gene TRBJ1-1; 9 nucleotides match TRBD1. Trimming at V came to 3 bases and at J to 4 bases, leaving 3 bases not matched to a gene. Germline CDR1 reads LNHDA; CDR2 reads SQIVND (reference sequence). CDR3 size: 14 residues. In DNA, the CDR3 is TGTGCCAGTAGTATCGGACAGGGGATCACTGAAGCTTTCTTT. This sequence encodes CASSIGQGITEAFF.